This T cell receptor beta chain was captured in a study of T cells in Graves' hyperthyroidism and ophthalmopathy (dated by TCRdb to about 2019). Notes on the research overall: Peripheral blood was collected at initial diagnosis, before any treatment. To identify distinguishing TCR V-J signatures, a discovery cohort of 95 to 100 patients was used, comprising 43 with Graves' ophthalmopathy and some 60 with stable Graves' hyperthyroidism. Prospective prediction of ophthalmopathy was tested in an independent validation cohort consisting of about 19 hyperthyroidism patients and approximately 16 patients who later progressed to ophthalmopathy. The 95 to 100 discovery patients were divided at random into training and test sets in a 7:3 ratio. Thyroid tissue and blood T-cell repertoires from several Graves' hyperthyroidism patients were also compared in the study. After sampling, hyperthyroidism patients received methimazole starting at 30 mg daily, and ophthalmopathy patients received high-dose intravenous methylprednisolone. The paper describes TCR Vbeta CDR3 sequencing of 135 peripheral blood samples, made up of some 40 ophthalmopathy patients, around 73 hyperthyroidism patients and around 17 progressor patients.

TCR beta CDR3 regions were amplified from RNA transcripts. A first-round RT-PCR of the TCR CDR3 used the HTBI primer set with the Qiagen OneStep RT-PCR kit. Libraries were constructed in a second round of multiplex PCR, after which size selection and purification were performed. The libraries were sequenced on an Illumina HiSeq2000 using paired-end 100 bp reads. Turning to the authors' computational methods: Raw data were processed with SOAPnuke, discarding reads with adapters, uncalled bases, mean Phred below 15, or no exact constant-primer or identifier match. High-quality paired reads were merged with COPE v1.2.5, and unique nucleotide sequences were defined as clonotypes. MiTCR v1.1 was used to align the clonotypes against IMGT TRBV, TRBD and TRBJ reference segments. The analysis included only V-J combinations with a frequency above 0.0001, which together covered around 99% of the repertoires. The TCS score was defined as the ratio of F50 (clonal expansion) to E x V (chaos), calculated using BLOSUM62-based TCRdist between CDR3 peptides within each V-J. Welch's t-statistics and random forest reduced several hundred V-J features to about 13, which were used in a naive Bayes classifier (R e1071). TCRdb handled the public reads itself, with Q25 trimming in fastp and clone calling in MiXCR, and kept productive beta chains. CDR3 protein duplicates are merged, each entry listing the most common genes and DNA. TCRdb, rather than the study authors, made the V and J calls. Counted in this sample were about 270,000 distinct CDR3 sequences; under 30% of them appeared once. The ten top clones hold 25% to 30% of the sample.

The junction carries 14 bases between V and J, which are trimmed by 8 bases and 9 bases respectively. The CDR3 sequence holds 12 residues, the cysteine and phenylalanine included. Of the read, only the CDR3 DNA is kept; its 36 bases are in frame from base 1. This clonotype occurred a few times. The clone's antigen remains unknown. Nothing much larger sits one base from this clone, and base qualities are not available. Hyperthyroidism patients were newly diagnosed, with disease duration under 2 months, and aged 18 to 65 years. The study excluded patients with uncontrolled infections, other autoimmune diseases, pregnancy or lactation. Diagnoses were established on the basis of clinical symptoms, serum thyroxine and TRAb, thyroid ultrasound, and orbital computed tomography. For progressor patients, blood was drawn at the first diagnosis of hyperthyroidism, before any ophthalmopathy symptoms had appeared. PBMCs were isolated from more than 9 ml of fresh peripheral blood by Ficoll-Paque density gradient centrifugation. Patients classed as progressors first received a Graves' hyperthyroidism diagnosis and then went on to develop ophthalmopathy during follow-up. Total RNA was extracted with Trizol reagent, and quality was checked on an Agilent 2100 Bioanalyzer.

The study at large found these results: A 13 V-J signature model separated ophthalmopathy from stable hyperthyroidism, with roughly 88% sensitivity and 81.08% specificity in cross-validation and 80%/75% in testing. Sample size was not statistically predetermined, and investigators were not blinded to group allocation. In validation, progression to ophthalmopathy was predicted by the model with roughly 69% sensitivity and 72.22% specificity, a median of roughly 6 months before onset. Blood samples also contained most of the expanded thyroid clonotypes (frequency above 0.001), which suggests that blood repertoires may reflect thyroid immune responses.

The sequencing input was blood. The sequence was obtained from a man in his forties with Graves' hyperthyroidism that later progressed to Graves' ophthalmopathy. The V and J genes are TRBV12-3 or TRBV12-4 and TRBJ2-4, with the D gene possibly TRBD1 or TRBD2, each one fitting 6 bases. CDR3 loop: CASRGPEGIQYF. The sequence in DNA is TGTGCCAGCCGGGGGCCTGAGGGCATTCAGTACTTC.